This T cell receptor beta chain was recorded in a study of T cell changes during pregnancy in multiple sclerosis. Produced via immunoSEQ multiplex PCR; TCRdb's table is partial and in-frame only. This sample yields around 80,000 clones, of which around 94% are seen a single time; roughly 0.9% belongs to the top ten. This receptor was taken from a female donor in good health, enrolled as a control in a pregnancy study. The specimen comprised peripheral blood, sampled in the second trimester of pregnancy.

The CDR3 DNA reads as TGTGCCAGCAGCTTAGTAGGGGGAAACAATCAGCCCCAGCATTTT. Translating gives CASSLVGGNNQPQHF. This chain uses TRBV7-8 with TRBJ1-5; D is possibly TRBD1 (6 bases). Trimming took off 1 base at V and 3 bases at J, with 10 bases between the two ends. CDR1 is SGHVS and CDR2 is FQNEAQ in the germline V gene. The CDR3 consists of 15 residues.